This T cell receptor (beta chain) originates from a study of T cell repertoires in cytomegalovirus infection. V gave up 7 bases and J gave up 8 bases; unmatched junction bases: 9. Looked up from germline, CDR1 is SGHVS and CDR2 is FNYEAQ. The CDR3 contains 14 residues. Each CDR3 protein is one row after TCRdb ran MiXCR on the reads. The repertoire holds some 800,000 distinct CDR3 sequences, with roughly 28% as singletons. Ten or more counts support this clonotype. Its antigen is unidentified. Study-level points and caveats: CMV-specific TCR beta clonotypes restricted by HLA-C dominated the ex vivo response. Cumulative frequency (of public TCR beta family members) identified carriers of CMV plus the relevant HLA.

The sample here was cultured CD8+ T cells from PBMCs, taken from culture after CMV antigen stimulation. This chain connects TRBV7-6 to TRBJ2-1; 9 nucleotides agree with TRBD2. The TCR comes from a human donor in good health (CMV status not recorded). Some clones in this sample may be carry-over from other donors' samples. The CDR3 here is CASNLGLAGDEQFF. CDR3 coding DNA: TGTGCCAGCAACCTGGGACTAGCTGGCGATGAGCAGTTCTTC. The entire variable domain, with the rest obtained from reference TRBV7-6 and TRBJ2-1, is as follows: GAGVSQSPRYKVTKRGQDVALRCDPISGHVSLYWYRQALGQGPEFLTYFNYEAQQDKSGLPNDRFSAERPEGSISTLTIQRTEQRDSAMYRCASNLGLAGDEQFFGPGTRLTVL.